This T cell receptor (beta chain) was captured in a study of CD8+ T cells in alopecia areata. This clone was detected only a few times. The treatment denotes: oral pan-JAK inhibitor, 5-10 mg twice daily. cDNA serving as the sequencing template came from extracted, reverse transcribed RNA. TCRdb keeps only in-frame clones here, not all; method: immunoSEQ multiplex PCR. In the table there are more than 85,000 clones, about 64% of which are singletons. This CDR3 region has 13 residues. J was trimmed by 4 bases and V by 8 bases; bases with no gene match: 4. Germline V gene sequence: CDR1 MNHEY, CDR2 SMNVEV (reference sequence).

The sequencing used CD8+ T cells sorted from blood, collected at week 4, from a patient treated with tofacitinib. The V and J genes are TRBV27 and TRBJ2-2, with 7 bases identical to TRBD2. This clonotype was sampled from a human donor with alopecia areata. The chain's CDR3 is CASGTGGTGELFF. As DNA, the CDR3 is TGTGCCAGCGGGACGGGGGGCACCGGGGAGCTGTTTTTT.